Reported below is one T cell receptor (beta chain). Antigen: not known. This record belongs to a study of cytomegalovirus exposure and HLA in healthy donors. General study findings and limits: A previous analysis found most TCR beta V segments productive roughly 87% or roughly 30% of the time. According to a later analysis, donors in an Asian-associated ancestry cluster reportedly had fewer N-insertions than the approximately 670-donor mean. One variant, a missense change in DCLRE1C, was linked in a later analysis to TCR beta V- and J-gene trimming. Exclusion applied to some V segments, including TRBV6-2 and TRBV6-3, as they were indistinguishable.

CDR3 length: 15 residues. Germline lookup yields CDR1 SGHTA and CDR2 FQGTGA. With 1 base removed from V and 2 bases from J, the gap between germline ends came to 9 bases. The PCR contained 60 Vbeta and 13 Jbeta primers. This table comes from immunoSEQ multiplex PCR, and its TCRdb copy is limited to in-frame clones, with some not included. The sample consists of tens of thousands of clones, 75% to 80% of them appearing once. This TCR was sampled from a man in his forties in good health and CMV-seronegative. Input material: PBMCs. The chain carries TRBV7-3 and TRBJ2-1, with no clear D. DNA for the CDR3: TGTGCCAGCAGCTTAATGGCAGGAACCTACAATGAGCAGTTCTTC. Its protein is CASSLMAGTYNEQFF.